Listed below are T cell receptor beta chains from one sample, sequenced in a study of identical twins. A single record per CDR3 protein comes from TCRdb applying MiXCR to the 5' RACE reads. The sample lists approximately 600,000 distinct CDR3 sequences, over 8.5% occurring once. The sample was also linked to a second study, of yellow fever vaccine responses in identical twins.

The specimen sequenced was PBMCs. These receptors originate from a woman aged 18-29 years in good health. Each CDR3 is given with its conserved first and last residue. Each record gives: CDR3 protein, J gene, clone size, V gene. Size is omitted from some rows. Given values are once, few, many or a class for expanded clones.

cdr3_aa: CASSSNVYEQYF
j_call: TRBJ2-7
clone_size: many
v_call: TRBV7-2

cdr3_aa: CASSEDQVRNVPQHF
j_call: TRBJ1-5
clone_size: NA
v_call: TRBV6-1

cdr3_aa: CSVGDRDYEQYF
j_call: TRBJ2-7
clone_size: NA
v_call: TRBV29-1

cdr3_aa: CASSDSAGGSADTQYF
j_call: TRBJ2-3
clone_size: NA
v_call: TRBV2

cdr3_aa: CASSSGGAETDTQYF
j_call: TRBJ2-3
clone_size: NA
v_call: TRBV7-9

cdr3_aa: CASSRDRVGRAGDNEQFF
j_call: TRBJ2-1
clone_size: few
v_call: TRBV6-1

cdr3_aa: CASSLGGARDDEQFF
j_call: TRBJ2-1
clone_size: few
v_call: TRBV11-3

cdr3_aa: CASSPWTGGIYNEQFF
j_call: TRBJ2-1
clone_size: few
v_call: TRBV7-2

cdr3_aa: CASSTPAGQETQYF
j_call: TRBJ2-5
clone_size: few
v_call: TRBV6-1

cdr3_aa: CASSSPGQGFDEQYF
j_call: TRBJ2-7
clone_size: few
v_call: TRBV7-9

cdr3_aa: CASSPQGVAGELFF
j_call: TRBJ2-2
clone_size: few
v_call: TRBV2

cdr3_aa: CASSREGELVEQYF
j_call: TRBJ2-7
clone_size: few
v_call: TRBV2

cdr3_aa: CASSPSESGAAEQYF
j_call: TRBJ2-7
clone_size: NA
v_call: TRBV12-3/TRBV12-4